This entry lists 5 T cell receptor beta chains sequenced from one sample in a study of CD8 T cells in Susac syndrome (dated by TCRdb to the late 2010s). The library came from the immunoSEQ multiplex PCR assay. RNA was extracted with the RNeasy kit and roughly 0.45 to 1 ug was reverse transcribed using random hexamers. Clones were called with MiXCR by TCRdb after fastp trimmed the public reads at Q25, and only in-frame beta chains were retained. Each entry merges the rows of one CDR3 protein and shows their most common DNA and genes. Recorded for this sample are 95,000 to 150,000 distinct CDR3 sequences; over 90% of them occurred a single time. Clones ranked in the top ten supply roughly 0.33% of the sample. Sequenced: CD8+ T cells from PBMCs. The receptors shown here come from a human donor with multiple sclerosis.

The chain is built from TRBV7-2 and TRBJ2-7; 10 bases agree with TRBD2. The germline V gene has CDR1 SGHTA and CDR2 FQGNSA. The V gene end was trimmed by 1 base and the J gene end by 5 bases; junction bases not matched to a gene: 5. The CDR3 totals 15 residues. CDR3 DNA sequence: TGTGCCAGCAGCTTAGACAGCGGGAGGGTAAACGAGCAGTACGTC. Amino acid sequence: CASSLDSGRVNEQYV.

This chain joins TRBV28 and TRBJ2-1, with TRBD1 matching over 7 bases. The CDR3 totals 10 residues. Germline V gene data show CDR1 as MDHEN and CDR2 as SYDVKM. J lost 10 bases, V lost 6 bases, and 0 bases had no gene match. The CDR3 nucleotides are TGTGCCAGCAGGGACAGGGAGCAGTTCTTC. As protein: CASRDREQFF.

This clonotype was counted a few times. The rearrangement uses TRBV10-3 and TRBJ2-5; no firm D call. The CDR3 extends over 11 amino acids. Trimming pared 2 bases from V and 6 bases from J, leaving 4 bases between. From germline, CDR1 is ENHRY and CDR2 SYGVKD. The CDR3 loop is CAISEEQTQYF. The CDR3 coding sequence is TGTGCCATCAGTGAGGAACAGACCCAGTACTTC.

The rearrangement joins TRBV2 to TRBJ2-7; 9 bases line up with TRBD1. V gave up 3 bases and J gave up 5 bases; unmatched junction bases: 5. The CDR3 length is 14 residues. In germline, CDR1 is SNHLY, CDR2 FYNNEI. DNA for the CDR3: TGTGCCAGCAGTGAGTCCGGGACAGGGAACGAGCAGTACGTC. Amino acid sequence: CASSESGTGNEQYV.

CDR3 nucleotide sequence: TGTGCCAGCAGCACAAGGGACAGAACCAACACCGGGGAGCTGTTTTTT. Translation gives CASSTRDRTNTGELFF. This chain joins TRBV7-6 and TRBJ2-2; TRBD1 matches at 7 bases. V shed 5 bases, J shed 2 bases, and the junction held 8 bases outside the gene matches. Germline V lookup: CDR1 SGHVS, CDR2 FNYEAQ. CDR3 length: 16 amino acids.